The source of this T cell receptor (beta chain) is a study of ipilimumab plus nivolumab after autologous stem cell transplantation. Method: immunoSEQ multiplex PCR; TCRdb's copy keeps in-frame clones and lacks some. The sample shows fewer than 85,000 clones, approximately 83% of them seen only once. With 1 base removed from V and 3 bases from J, the gap between germline ends came to 20 bases. The germline V gene has CDR1 MGHRA and CDR2 YSYEKL. The CDR3 length is 18 residues. The chain joins TRBV4-1 to TRBJ2-3; weak D call: TRBD2 (5 bases). The source of this sequence is a male donor with diffuse large B-cell lymphoma. This specimen was PBMCs, taken in a trial of ipilimumab plus nivolumab as post-transplant consolidation. The CDR3 here is CASSQGPSRFGETDTQYF. DNA for the CDR3: TGCGCCAGCAGCCAAGGTCCTTCGCGGTTCGGGGAGACAGATACGCAGTATTTT.